These T cell receptor beta chains were read from a single sample in a study of cytomegalovirus exposure and HLA in healthy donors. The assay was immunoSEQ multiplex PCR, and TCRdb's table has in-frame clones only and misses some. Among 170,000 or so clones listed, around 80% were seen once. Sequencing input: PBMCs. Every receptor here comes from a man in his forties or fifties in good health and CMV-seropositive. Both conserved end residues are part of each CDR3. The D gene is left open where the match is weak. Not all rows give a size; the values are once, few, many and, for expanded clones, a class.

V gene: TRBV18; clone size: once; J gene: TRBJ2-3; D gene: TRBD2; CDR3 DNA: TGTGCCAGCTCACCACTCACTAGCGGGAGCACAGATACGCAGTATTTT; CDR3 protein: CASSPLTSGSTDTQYF
V gene: TRBV2; clone size: .; J gene: TRBJ1-4; D gene: .; CDR3 DNA: TGTGCCAGCGCACCAGGGTTGGGGTATGAAAAACTGTTTTTT; CDR3 protein: CASAPGLGYEKLFF
V gene: TRBV6-6; clone size: .; J gene: TRBJ2-1; D gene: TRBD2; CDR3 DNA: TGTGCCAGCAGTTACTCAACTAGCGGGAGAGAGAATGAGCAGTTCTTC; CDR3 protein: CASSYSTSGRENEQFF
V gene: TRBV7-9; clone size: once; J gene: TRBJ2-5; D gene: TRBD2; CDR3 DNA: TGTGCCAGCAGCTTTAGGCAGGGAGGGGAGACCCAGTACTTC; CDR3 protein: CASSFRQGGETQYF
V gene: TRBV5-4; clone size: .; J gene: TRBJ1-1; D gene: .; CDR3 DNA: TGTGCCAGCAGCCTCCTGACAAACACTGAAGCTTTCTTT; CDR3 protein: CASSLLTNTEAFF
V gene: TRBV6-6; clone size: .; J gene: TRBJ1-5; D gene: .; CDR3 DNA: TGTGCCAGCAGGGGCGTCAACGACGTGCATTTT; CDR3 protein: CASRGVNDVHF
V gene: TRBV29-1; clone size: once; J gene: TRBJ1-5; D gene: .; CDR3 DNA: TGCAGCGCTAAGGAGGGTAATCAGCCCCAGCATTTT; CDR3 protein: CSAKEGNQPQHF
V gene: TRBV6-5; clone size: once; J gene: TRBJ2-3; D gene: TRBD1; CDR3 DNA: TGTGCCAGCCGAGACCCGGGACAGGGGACAGATACGCAGTATTTT; CDR3 protein: CASRDPGQGTDTQYF
V gene: TRBV5-6; clone size: .; J gene: TRBJ2-5; D gene: .; CDR3 DNA: TGTGCCAGCAGCTTGTCTAAAGAGACCCAGTACTTC; CDR3 protein: CASSLSKETQYF
V gene: TRBV6-5; clone size: .; J gene: TRBJ1-6; D gene: .; CDR3 DNA: TGTGCCAGCAGTTACGGGGCTAATTCACCCCTCCACTTT; CDR3 protein: CASSYGANSPLHF
V gene: TRBV4-1; clone size: once; J gene: TRBJ2-7; D gene: TRBD2; CDR3 DNA: TGCGCCAGCAGCCTGACTAGCGGGAATCTCTACGAGCAGTACTTC; CDR3 protein: CASSLTSGNLYEQYF
V gene: TRBV2; clone size: .; J gene: TRBJ1-1; D gene: .; CDR3 DNA: TGTGCCAGCATAGATAACACTGAAGCTTTCTTT; CDR3 protein: CASIDNTEAFF
V gene: TRBV9; clone size: .; J gene: TRBJ2-5; D gene: TRBD2; CDR3 DNA: TGTGCCAGCAGCGTGAGCGGGGCCCAAGAGACCCAGTACTTC; CDR3 protein: CASSVSGAQETQYF
V gene: TRBV9; clone size: .; J gene: TRBJ2-1; D gene: TRBD2; CDR3 DNA: TGTGCCAGCAGCGCTAGCGGGGGGGCTTATGAGCAGTTCTTC; CDR3 protein: CASSASGGAYEQFF
V gene: TRBV7-9; clone size: .; J gene: TRBJ2-2; D gene: .; CDR3 DNA: TGTGCCAGCAGCTCCCACGAACGAACAGATGTATCCGGGGAGCTGTTTTTT; CDR3 protein: CASSSHERTDVSGELFF
V gene: TRBV28; clone size: .; J gene: TRBJ1-5; D gene: .; CDR3 DNA: TGTGCCAGCAGTTACCAGGGATTCAATCAGCCCCAGCATTTT; CDR3 protein: CASSYQGFNQPQHF
V gene: TRBV19; clone size: .; J gene: TRBJ1-4; D gene: .; CDR3 DNA: TGTGCCAGTAGTACCCCGGACAGCTATAATGAAAAACTGTTTTTT; CDR3 protein: CASSTPDSYNEKLFF
V gene: TRBV11-2; clone size: .; J gene: TRBJ2-5; D gene: TRBD1; CDR3 DNA: TGTGCCAGCAGCTTCACAGGGGGCGGGGAGACCCAGTACTTC; CDR3 protein: CASSFTGGGETQYF
V gene: TRBV6-6; clone size: .; J gene: TRBJ1-2; D gene: .; CDR3 DNA: TGTGCCAGCACCAAAAACAGGGAAAGAAACGATGGCTACACCTTC; CDR3 protein: CASTKNRERNDGYTF
V gene: TRBV2; clone size: .; J gene: TRBJ2-2; D gene: .; CDR3 DNA: TGTGCCAGCAGTGTTGGGCAGGGGTACGGGGAGCTGTTTTTT; CDR3 protein: CASSVGQGYGELFF
V gene: TRBV10-3; clone size: .; J gene: TRBJ1-5; D gene: .; CDR3 DNA: TGTGCCATCAATAACCTAGCCCTTTCGCCCCAGCATTTT; CDR3 protein: CAINNLALSPQHF
V gene: TRBV5-1; clone size: few; J gene: TRBJ2-3; D gene: TRBD2; CDR3 DNA: TGCGCCAGCAGCTTGGCTCTAGCGGGGGGCGCCGATACGCAGTATTTT; CDR3 protein: CASSLALAGGADTQYF
V gene: TRBV5-5; clone size: .; J gene: TRBJ1-5; D gene: TRBD1; CDR3 DNA: TGTGCCAGCAGCCTGACAGGGGCGGGCAATCAGCCCCAGCATTTT; CDR3 protein: CASSLTGAGNQPQHF
V gene: TRBV4-1; clone size: .; J gene: TRBJ2-1; D gene: TRBD2; CDR3 DNA: TGCGCCAGCAGCCAACTAGCGGATGCAGATTCCTACAATGAGCAGTTCTTC; CDR3 protein: CASSQLADADSYNEQFF
V gene: TRBV19; clone size: .; J gene: TRBJ2-5; D gene: TRBD2; CDR3 DNA: TGTGCCAGTAGCGCGGGACTAGCGACTCAAGAGACCCAGTACTTC; CDR3 protein: CASSAGLATQETQYF
V gene: TRBV29-1; clone size: .; J gene: TRBJ1-1; D gene: TRBD1; CDR3 DNA: TGCAGCGTTGATCGGACAGGGAGTAACACTGAAGCTTTCTTT; CDR3 protein: CSVDRTGSNTEAFF
V gene: TRBV7-9; clone size: .; J gene: TRBJ1-2; D gene: .; CDR3 DNA: TGTGCCAGCAGCCCGCCCGGCGCGGTTAACTACACCTTC; CDR3 protein: CASSPPGAVNYTF
V gene: TRBV10-2; clone size: .; J gene: TRBJ1-1; D gene: TRBD1; CDR3 DNA: TGCGCCAGCAGTGAGTCGGGGCAGGGGGCTGAAGCTTTCTTT; CDR3 protein: CASSESGQGAEAFF
V gene: TRBV5-6; clone size: .; J gene: TRBJ2-1; D gene: .; CDR3 DNA: TGTGCCAGCAGCTTCGACAATGAGCAGTTCTTC; CDR3 protein: CASSFDNEQFF
V gene: TRBV5-1; clone size: .; J gene: TRBJ2-3; D gene: TRBD2; CDR3 DNA: TGCGCCAGCAGCTTGGAGACTAGCGGGGGGGCCGTAGATACGCAGTATTTT; CDR3 protein: CASSLETSGGAVDTQYF
V gene: TRBV6-1; clone size: .; J gene: TRBJ2-5; D gene: TRBD2; CDR3 DNA: TGTGCCAGCAGTAGGACTAGCGGGAGGGGAGAGACCCAGTACTTC; CDR3 protein: CASSRTSGRGETQYF
V gene: TRBV7-9; clone size: .; J gene: TRBJ2-1; D gene: TRBD1; CDR3 DNA: TGTGCCAGCAGCTCAGCGGGACAGGGTCTGTCCTACAATGAGCAGTTCTTC; CDR3 protein: CASSSAGQGLSYNEQFF
V gene: TRBV28; clone size: once; J gene: TRBJ2-7; D gene: .; CDR3 DNA: TGTGCCAGCAGTTTTCTGTTAAACTACGAGCAGTACTTC; CDR3 protein: CASSFLLNYEQYF
V gene: TRBV2; clone size: .; J gene: TRBJ2-2; D gene: .; CDR3 DNA: TGTGCCAGCAGGGCCGGGTACACCGGGGAGCTGTTTTTT; CDR3 protein: CASRAGYTGELFF
V gene: TRBV10-2; clone size: .; J gene: TRBJ2-3; D gene: TRBD1; CDR3 DNA: TGCGCCAGCAGAGACAGGGGAACAGATACGCAGTATTTT; CDR3 protein: CASRDRGTDTQYF
V gene: TRBV6-1; clone size: few; J gene: TRBJ1-2; D gene: .; CDR3 DNA: TGTGCCAGCAGCTACCACAGGGACCGGGGCTACACCTTC; CDR3 protein: CASSYHRDRGYTF
V gene: TRBV19; clone size: .; J gene: TRBJ2-2; D gene: TRBD1; CDR3 DNA: TGTGCCAGTAGTATAGACGGGACAGAGAGGGGGGAGCTGTTTTTT; CDR3 protein: CASSIDGTERGELFF
V gene: TRBV15; clone size: .; J gene: TRBJ2-2; D gene: .; CDR3 DNA: TGTGCCACCAGCAGCCGAGGACTCACCGGGGAGCTGTTTTTT; CDR3 protein: CATSSRGLTGELFF
V gene: TRBV5-1; clone size: .; J gene: TRBJ2-7; D gene: .; CDR3 DNA: TGCGCCAGCAGCCGGGGAGCCTACGAGCAGTACTTC; CDR3 protein: CASSRGAYEQYF
V gene: TRBV11-3; clone size: few; J gene: TRBJ2-1; D gene: TRBD2; CDR3 DNA: TGTGCCAGCAGCCGCGGAACTAGCGTCTCCTACAATGAGCAGTTCTTC; CDR3 protein: CASSRGTSVSYNEQFF
V gene: TRBV10-1; clone size: .; J gene: TRBJ2-1; D gene: TRBD2; CDR3 DNA: TGCGCCAGCAGTTTTGGACTAGCGGGGAATGAGCAGTTCTTC; CDR3 protein: CASSFGLAGNEQFF
V gene: TRBV9; clone size: .; J gene: TRBJ2-3; D gene: .; CDR3 DNA: TGTGCCAGCAGCGTAGGGAGGAAAATCAGCACAGATACGCAGTATTTT; CDR3 protein: CASSVGRKISTDTQYF
V gene: TRBV30; clone size: .; J gene: TRBJ1-5; D gene: TRBD1; CDR3 DNA: TGTGCCTGGAGGGGACAGGGTCAGAGCCAGCCCCAGCATTTT; CDR3 protein: CAWRGQGQSQPQHF
V gene: TRBV7-9; clone size: .; J gene: TRBJ2-5; D gene: .; CDR3 DNA: TGTGCCAGCAGCCCACAGTGGGCCCAGTACTTC; CDR3 protein: CASSPQWAQYF
V gene: TRBV6-6; clone size: .; J gene: TRBJ2-1; D gene: TRBD2; CDR3 DNA: TGTGCCAGCAGCGGCCCCAGCGGGAGAAAGGAGAATGAGCAGTTCTTC; CDR3 protein: CASSGPSGRKENEQFF
V gene: TRBV9; clone size: once; J gene: TRBJ2-3; D gene: TRBD2; CDR3 DNA: TGTGCCAGCAGCGGTTTTAGCGGGGGAAGCACAGATACGCAGTATTTT; CDR3 protein: CASSGFSGGSTDTQYF
V gene: TRBV15; clone size: .; J gene: TRBJ2-7; D gene: TRBD1; CDR3 DNA: TGTGCCACCAGCGTAGGGACAGGGTCCTCCTACGAGCAGTACTTC; CDR3 protein: CATSVGTGSSYEQYF
V gene: TRBV9; clone size: .; J gene: TRBJ2-2; D gene: TRBD2; CDR3 DNA: TGTGCCAGCAGCGTAGGCGGGGGGAACACCGGGGAGCTGTTTTTT; CDR3 protein: CASSVGGGNTGELFF
V gene: TRBV2; clone size: .; J gene: TRBJ2-6; D gene: TRBD2; CDR3 DNA: TGTGCCAGCAGCGCCGGGAGGGCTGGGGCCAACGGCCTGACTTTC; CDR3 protein: CASSAGRAGANGLTF
V gene: TRBV19; clone size: .; J gene: TRBJ2-2; D gene: .; CDR3 DNA: TGTGCCACATCAACAGGATCAACCGGGGAGCTGTTTTTT; CDR3 protein: CATSTGSTGELFF